The 21 T cell receptor beta chains presented below share a single source sample, sequenced in a study of blood T cell repertoires in COVID-19. Sequencing used immunoSEQ multiplex PCR; TCRdb keeps in-frame clones, though not all of them. This sample has 75,000 to 90,000 clones, with more than 75% found just once. The source material was peripheral blood. Receptors were obtained from a man over 45 with active COVID-19.

The V call is TRBV7-9, the J call TRBJ2-6; no clear D. The CDR3 runs to 14 residues. Trimming took 5 bases from V and 0 from J, leaving 5 bases between them. Germline CDR1 and CDR2: SEHNR and FQNEAQ (reference sequence). CDR3 in amino acids: CASSHPSGANVLTF. The CDR3 nucleotides read TGTGCCAGCAGCCATCCCTCTGGGGCCAACGTCCTGACTTTC.

By sample fraction, this clone is medium-sized. The chain has TRBV5-1 and TRBJ2-7; 9 bases line up with TRBD1. CDR1 and CDR2 (germline): SGHRS, YFSETQ. The CDR3 spans 16 residues. The junction had 6 bases not matched to a gene; V was cut back by 0 bases and J by 2 bases. The CDR3 region has the DNA TGCGCCAGCAGCTTGGGTACCGGGACAGGGACCTACGAGCAGTACTTC. Translated: CASSLGTGTGTYEQYF.

As concerns this clone: The sample contains more than one DNA sequence encoding this CDR3. This sequence joins TRBV3-1 (or the pseudogene TRBV3-2) and TRBJ1-1, with D maybe TRBD1 (6 bases). The CDR3 is 13 residues long. V was shortened by 5 bases and J by 1 base, with 8 bases between the two germline ends. Germline V CDR1 and CDR2: LGHDT, YNNKEL (reference sequence). For the CDR3, the DNA is TGTGCCAGCAGCGGACAGTCGAACACTGAAGCTTTCTTT. This sequence encodes CASSGQSNTEAFF.

This chain links TRBV6-5 with TRBJ2-1; TRBD2 aligns across 8 bases. After removal of 6 bases from V and 9 bases from J, the junction contained 13 bases not matched to a gene. CDR1 MNHEY and CDR2 SVGAGI come from the germline V gene. The CDR3 is 15 amino acids. The chain's CDR3 is CASRDRVAGLGEQFF. As DNA, the CDR3 is TGTGCCAGCAGGGATAGAGTAGCGGGATTAGGTGAGCAGTTCTTC.

The rearrangement links TRBV29-1 to TRBJ2-3, with 7 bases identical to TRBD2. The germline gives CDR1 SQVTM, CDR2 ANQGSEA. The CDR3 has 12 residues. With V trimmed by 5 bases and J by 4 bases, 3 bases remained unmatched. CDR3 DNA: TGCAGCGTTTCCAGCGGGGCAGATACGCAGTATTTT. It codes for CSVSSGADTQYF.

V is TRBV4-2 and J is TRBJ1-4, with 7 nucleotides matching TRBD1. Losses at the gene ends were 0 bases for V and 4 bases for J; bases not matched to a gene: 2. Germline values: CDR1 LGHNA, CDR2 YNFKEQ. The CDR3 contains 15 residues. The CDR3 bases are TGTGCCAGCAGCCAAGAGACAGGGAGTAATGAAAAACTGTTTTTT. Its protein product is CASSQETGSNEKLFF.

The chain employs TRBV4-1 and TRBJ1-2; the D is unclear. This CDR3 region has 13 residues. The V end lost 4 bases, the J end lost 5 bases, and 11 bases lay between the germline ends. Germline CDR1 is MGHRA and CDR2 is YSYEKL. In nucleotides, the CDR3 is TGCGCCAGCAGCCCTACATTGAGGTATGGCTACACCTTC. It codes for CASSPTLRYGYTF.

This sequence joins TRBV18 and TRBJ2-7; a weak D match, TRBD1 (6 bases). From germline, CDR1 is KGHSH and CDR2 LQKENI. The length of the CDR3 is 14 residues. Trimming took off 2 bases at V and 2 bases at J, with 10 bases between the two ends. CDR3 DNA: TGTGCCAGCTCACCAGCAGGGGCCACCTACGAGCAGTACTTC. It codes for CASSPAGATYEQYF.

The CDR3: CASSLGLQNTGELFF. CDR3 coding DNA: TGTGCCAGCAGCCTTGGACTCCAGAACACCGGGGAGCTGTTTTTT. The V gene is TRBV4-2, the J gene TRBJ2-2, with D tentatively TRBD2 (5 bases). Germline CDR1 LGHNA, CDR2 YNFKEQ. Trimming took 4 bases from V and 1 from J, leaving 10 bases between them. CDR3 length: 15 amino acids.

This sequence joins TRBV19 and TRBJ1-2; 8 nucleotides align to TRBD1. Trimming removed 3 bases from V and 4 bases from J; junction bases left unmatched: 4. The CDR3 runs 14 residues. Germline CDR1 is LNHDA and CDR2 is SQIVND (reference sequence). Here the CDR3 reads CASSMGTGTYGYTF. DNA of the CDR3: TGTGCCAGTAGTATGGGGACAGGCACCTATGGCTACACCTTC.

The chain links TRBV19 to TRBJ2-1; 12 nucleotides align to TRBD2. Trimming removed 3 bases from V and 4 bases from J; junction bases left unmatched: 19. There are 21 residues in the CDR3. CDR1 is LNHDA, CDR2 SQIVND, per germline (reference sequence). CDR3 protein: CASSIEGIAGRTSGIYNEQFF. The CDR3 DNA reads TGTGCCAGTAGTATTGAGGGGATAGCCGGTCGGACTAGCGGGATTTACAATGAGCAGTTCTTC.

V gene TRBV18 combines with J gene TRBJ1-3; D call uncertain. The CDR3 spans 15 residues. CDR1 is KGHSH, CDR2 LQKENI, per germline. Trimming took off 0 bases at V and 4 bases at J, with 10 bases between the two ends. CDR3 loop: CASSPPSEQGNTIYF. CDR3 coding DNA: TGTGCCAGCTCACCACCATCGGAGCAGGGAAACACCATATATTTT.

This rearrangement joins TRBV6-1 to TRBJ2-2, with TRBD2 identical over 11 bases. This CDR3 is built from 23 residues. V trimming: 2 bases; J trimming: 1 base; junction bases outside the gene matches: 21. CDR1 MNHNS and CDR2 SASEGT come from the germline V gene. CDR3: CASSELPPGDSGGAMMNTGELFF. Here the CDR3 DNA reads TGTGCCAGCAGTGAACTCCCCCCCGGGGATAGCGGGGGGGCGATGATGAACACCGGGGAGCTGTTTTTT.

The chain is built from TRBV9 and TRBJ1-2; maybe TRBD1 (6 bases). Trimming cost V 0 bases and J 6 bases, with 15 bases left between them. Germline V CDR1 and CDR2: SGDLS, YYNGEE. The CDR3 runs 15 residues. DNA of the CDR3: TGTGCCAGCAGCGTAGCACCTATACAGGGAGATGGCTACACCTTC. Translated: CASSVAPIQGDGYTF.

V is TRBV27 and J is TRBJ2-3; unclear D gene. Trimming pared 2 bases from V and 5 bases from J, leaving 8 bases between. The length of the CDR3 is 13 residues. Germline-derived CDR1 and CDR2 are MNHEY and SMNVEV (reference sequence). CDR3 bases: TGTGCCAGCAGTTTACATAGTAGAGATACGCAGTATTTT. Amino acid sequence: CASSLHSRDTQYF.

The genes are TRBV7-3 and TRBJ1-2; D is perhaps TRBD1 (6 bases). Germline loops: CDR1 SGHTA, CDR2 FQGTGA. V dropped 4 bases and J dropped 6 bases, with 18 bases sitting between them. The CDR3 runs to 15 residues. CDR3 in DNA: TGTGCCAGCAGCTCAGGCCCCGGGCCAGGGGATGGCTACACCTTC. Its protein product is CASSSGPGPGDGYTF.

The chain combines TRBV5-1 with TRBJ2-5, with 8 bases that match TRBD1. The CDR3 length is 16 residues. J lost 4 bases, V lost 2 bases, and 10 bases had no gene match. CDR1 and CDR2 from the germline V gene are SGHRS and YFSETQ. Here the CDR3 reads CASSLNQGASIETQYF. CDR3 sequence (DNA): TGCGCCAGCAGCTTAAATCAGGGGGCGTCTATAGAGACCCAGTACTTC. Using reference TRBV5-1 and TRBJ2-5 for the parts outside the CDR3, the full variable domain is KAGVTQTPRYLIKTRGQQVTLSCSPISGHRSVSWYQQTPGQGLQFLFEYFSETQRNKGNFPGRFSGRQFSNSRSEMNVSTLELGDSALYLCASSLNQGASIETQYFGPGTRLLVL.

This clone was observed a handful of times. The rearrangement links TRBV29-1 to TRBJ2-7; TRBD2 agrees at 12 bases. CDR1 is SQVTM and CDR2 is ANQGSEA in the germline V gene. The V segment lost 6 bases and the J segment 0 bases; nucleotides outside the gene matches: 3. The CDR3 sequence is 14 residues long. The CDR3 loop reads CSVGLAGSSYEQYF. In DNA, the CDR3 is TGCAGCGTCGGACTAGCGGGGAGCTCCTACGAGCAGTACTTC.

This clone has a single count. V gene TRBV28 combines with J gene TRBJ1-1; TRBD1 might be the D (6 bases). V was shortened by 6 bases and J by 0 bases, with 17 bases between the two germline ends. CDR1 MDHEN and CDR2 SYDVKM come from the germline V gene. This CDR3 comprises 16 residues. CDR3 coding DNA: TGTGCCAGCAGGGAAAGGGGGAGGGCGGTGAACACTGAAGCTTTCTTT. Its protein product is CASRERGRAVNTEAFF.

The chain has TRBV2 and TRBJ2-7, with D hard to call. V shed 0 bases and J shed 5 bases, with 5 bases lying between them. CDR1 is SNHLY and CDR2 is FYNNEI in the germline V gene. This CDR3 region has 12 residues. CDR3: CASSEASDEQYF. CDR3 coding DNA: TGTGCCAGCAGTGAAGCGTCGGACGAGCAGTACTTC.

This clone showed up just once. This chain links TRBV9 with TRBJ2-2; D remains unclear. This CDR3 has 15 residues. Trimming took 0 bases from V and 0 from J, leaving 6 bases between them. Germline V gene sequence: CDR1 SGDLS, CDR2 YYNGEE. The CDR3 sequence: CASSVGLPNTGELFF. CDR3 DNA: TGTGCCAGCAGCGTAGGGCTCCCGAACACCGGGGAGCTGTTTTTT.